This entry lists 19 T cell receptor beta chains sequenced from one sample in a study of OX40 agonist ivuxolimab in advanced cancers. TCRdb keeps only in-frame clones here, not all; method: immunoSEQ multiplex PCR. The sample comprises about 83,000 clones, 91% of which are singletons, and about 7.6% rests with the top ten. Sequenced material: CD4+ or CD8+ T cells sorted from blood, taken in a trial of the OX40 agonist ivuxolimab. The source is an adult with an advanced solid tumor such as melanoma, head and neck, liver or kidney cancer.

The CDR3 bases are TGTGCCAGCAGTTTATCTTGGCAGGGCACGGTAATTGATGGCTACACCTTC. Encoded protein: CASSLSWQGTVIDGYTF. The chain is built from TRBV27 and TRBJ1-2; a possible D gene is TRBD1 (5 bases). V was pared by 0 bases and J by 6 bases, with 20 bases between. Germline V CDR1 and CDR2: MNHEY, SMNVEV (reference sequence). CDR3 size: 17 residues.

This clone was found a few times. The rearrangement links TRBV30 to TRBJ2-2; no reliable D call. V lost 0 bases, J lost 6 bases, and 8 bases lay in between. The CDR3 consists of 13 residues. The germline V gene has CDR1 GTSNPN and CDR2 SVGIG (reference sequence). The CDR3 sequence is CAWSVTNPGELFF. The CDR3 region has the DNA TGTGCCTGGAGTGTAACTAACCCCGGGGAGCTGTTTTTT.

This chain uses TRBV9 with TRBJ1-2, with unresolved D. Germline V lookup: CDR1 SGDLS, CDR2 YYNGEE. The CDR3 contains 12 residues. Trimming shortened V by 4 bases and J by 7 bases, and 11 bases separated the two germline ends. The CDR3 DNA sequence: TGTGCCAGCAGCCCGTGGACGTTTGGCTACACCTTC. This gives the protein CASSPWTFGYTF. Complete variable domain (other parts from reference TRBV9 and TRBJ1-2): DSGVTQTPKHLITATGQRVTLRCSPRSGDLSVYWYQQSLDQGLQFLIQYYNGEERAKGNILERFSAQQFPDLHSELNLSSLELGDSALYFCASSPWTFGYTFGSGTRLTVV.

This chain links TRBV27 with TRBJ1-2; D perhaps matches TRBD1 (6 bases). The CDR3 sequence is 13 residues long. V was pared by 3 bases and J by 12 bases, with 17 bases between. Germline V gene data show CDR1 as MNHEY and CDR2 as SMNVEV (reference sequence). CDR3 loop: CASSFSQGVVNTF. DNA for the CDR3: TGTGCCAGCAGTTTTTCACAGGGTGTAGTCAACACCTTC.

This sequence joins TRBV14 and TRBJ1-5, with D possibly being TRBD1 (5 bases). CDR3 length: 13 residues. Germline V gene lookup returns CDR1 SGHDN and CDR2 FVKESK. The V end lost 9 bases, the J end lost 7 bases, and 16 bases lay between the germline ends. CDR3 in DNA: TGTGCCAGGACCCGGGGGGAGTCCCAGCCCCAGCATTTT. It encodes CARTRGESQPQHF. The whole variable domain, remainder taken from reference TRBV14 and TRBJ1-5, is EAGVTQFPSHSVIEKGQTVTLRCDPISGHDNLYWYRRVMGKEIKFLLHFVKESKQDESGMPNNRFLAERTGGTYSTLKVQPAELEDSGVYFCARTRGESQPQHFGDGTRLSIL.

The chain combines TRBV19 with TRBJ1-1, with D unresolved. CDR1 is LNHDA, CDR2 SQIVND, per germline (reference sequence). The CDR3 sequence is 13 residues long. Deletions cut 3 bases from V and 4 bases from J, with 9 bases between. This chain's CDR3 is CASSISLGTEAFF. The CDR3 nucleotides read TGTGCCAGTAGTATTTCTTTGGGCACTGAAGCTTTCTTT.

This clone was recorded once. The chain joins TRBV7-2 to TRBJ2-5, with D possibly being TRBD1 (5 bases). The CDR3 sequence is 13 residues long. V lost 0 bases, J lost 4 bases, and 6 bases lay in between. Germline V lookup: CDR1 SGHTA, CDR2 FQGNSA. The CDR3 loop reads CASSLAGRETQYF. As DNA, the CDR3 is TGTGCCAGCAGCTTAGCGGGGCGAGAGACCCAGTACTTC.

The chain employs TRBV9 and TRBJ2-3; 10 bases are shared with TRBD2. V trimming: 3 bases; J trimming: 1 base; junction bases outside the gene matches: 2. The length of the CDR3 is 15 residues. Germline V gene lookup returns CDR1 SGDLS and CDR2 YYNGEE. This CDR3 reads CASSAGTSGTDTQYF. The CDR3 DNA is TGTGCCAGCAGCGCCGGGACTAGCGGCACAGATACGCAGTATTTT.

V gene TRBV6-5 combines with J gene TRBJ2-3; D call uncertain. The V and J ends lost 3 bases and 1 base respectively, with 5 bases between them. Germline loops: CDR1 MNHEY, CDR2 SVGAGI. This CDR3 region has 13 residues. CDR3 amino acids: CASSYDGTDTQYF. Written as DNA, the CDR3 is TGTGCCAGCAGTTATGATGGCACAGATACGCAGTATTTT.

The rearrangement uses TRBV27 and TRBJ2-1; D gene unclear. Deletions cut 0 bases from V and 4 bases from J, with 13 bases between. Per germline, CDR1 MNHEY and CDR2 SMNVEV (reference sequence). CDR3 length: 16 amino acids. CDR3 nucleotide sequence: TGTGCCAGCAGTTTATCGCAGACTTTCCTTTACAATGAGCAGTTCTTC. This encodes CASSLSQTFLYNEQFF.

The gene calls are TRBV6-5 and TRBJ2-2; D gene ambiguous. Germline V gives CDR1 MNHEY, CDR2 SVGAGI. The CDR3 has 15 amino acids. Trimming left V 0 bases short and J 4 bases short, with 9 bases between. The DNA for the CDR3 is TGTGCCAGCAGTTACTCCTCTACCAGCACCGGGGAGCTGTTTTTT. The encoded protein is CASSYSSTSTGELFF.

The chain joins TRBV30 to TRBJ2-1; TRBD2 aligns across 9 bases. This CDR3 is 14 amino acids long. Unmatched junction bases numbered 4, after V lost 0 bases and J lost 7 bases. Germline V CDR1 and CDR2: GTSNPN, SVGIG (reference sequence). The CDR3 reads CAWSVGSGSNEQFF. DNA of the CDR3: TGTGCCTGGAGTGTAGGTAGCGGGAGTAATGAGCAGTTCTTC.

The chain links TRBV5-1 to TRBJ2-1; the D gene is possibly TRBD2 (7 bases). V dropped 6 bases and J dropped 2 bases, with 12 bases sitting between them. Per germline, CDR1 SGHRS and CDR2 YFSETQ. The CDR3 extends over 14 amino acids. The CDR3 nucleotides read TGCGCCAGCATGAGGGGGGGGCCCTACAATGAGCAGTTCTTC. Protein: CASMRGGPYNEQFF. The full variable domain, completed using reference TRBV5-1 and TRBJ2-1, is KAGVTQTPRYLIKTRGQQVTLSCSPISGHRSVSWYQQTPGQGLQFLFEYFSETQRNKGNFPGRFSGRQFSNSRSEMNVSTLELGDSALYLCASMRGGPYNEQFFGPGTRLTVL.

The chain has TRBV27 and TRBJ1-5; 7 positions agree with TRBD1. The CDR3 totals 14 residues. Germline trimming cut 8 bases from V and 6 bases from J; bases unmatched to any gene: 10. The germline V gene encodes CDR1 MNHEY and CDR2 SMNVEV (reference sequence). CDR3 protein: CASSPTGDGQPQHF. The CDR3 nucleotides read TGTGCCAGCTCCCCTACAGGGGACGGTCAGCCCCAGCATTTT.

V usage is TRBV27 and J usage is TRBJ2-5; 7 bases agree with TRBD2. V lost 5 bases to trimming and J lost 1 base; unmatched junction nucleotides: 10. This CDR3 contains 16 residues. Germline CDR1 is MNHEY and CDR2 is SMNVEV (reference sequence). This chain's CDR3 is CASSPSAGEIQETQYF. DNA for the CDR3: TGTGCCAGCAGTCCTTCCGCGGGGGAGATCCAAGAGACCCAGTACTTC.

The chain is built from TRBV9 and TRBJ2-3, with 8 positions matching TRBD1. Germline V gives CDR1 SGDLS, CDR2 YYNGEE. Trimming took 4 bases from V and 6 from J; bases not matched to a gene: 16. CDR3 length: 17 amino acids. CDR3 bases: TGTGCCAGCAGCCCCCGCCCGGGTGGACAGGGAATGGATACGCAGTATTTT. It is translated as CASSPRPGGQGMDTQYF. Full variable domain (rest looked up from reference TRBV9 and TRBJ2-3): DSGVTQTPKHLITATGQRVTLRCSPRSGDLSVYWYQQSLDQGLQFLIQYYNGEERAKGNILERFSAQQFPDLHSELNLSSLELGDSALYFCASSPRPGGQGMDTQYFGPGTRLTVL.

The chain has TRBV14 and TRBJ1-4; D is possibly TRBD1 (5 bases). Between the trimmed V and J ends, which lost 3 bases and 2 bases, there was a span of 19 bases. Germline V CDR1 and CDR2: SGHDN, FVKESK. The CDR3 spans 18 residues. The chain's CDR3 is CASSHPLGGGGTNEKLFF. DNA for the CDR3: TGTGCCAGCAGCCACCCACTTGGCGGGGGAGGGACTAATGAAAAACTGTTTTTT.

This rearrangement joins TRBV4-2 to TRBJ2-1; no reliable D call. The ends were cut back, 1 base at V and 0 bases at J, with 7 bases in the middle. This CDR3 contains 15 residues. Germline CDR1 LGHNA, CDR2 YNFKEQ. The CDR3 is CASSQVISSYNEQFF. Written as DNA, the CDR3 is TGTGCCAGCAGCCAAGTGATCAGCTCCTACAATGAGCAGTTCTTC.

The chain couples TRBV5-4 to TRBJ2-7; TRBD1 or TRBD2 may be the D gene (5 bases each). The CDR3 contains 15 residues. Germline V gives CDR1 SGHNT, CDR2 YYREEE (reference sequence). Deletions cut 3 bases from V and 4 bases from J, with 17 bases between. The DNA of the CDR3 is TGTGCCAGCAGCTCAGAGCCGGGACCGTATTACGAGCAGTACTTC. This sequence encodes CASSSEPGPYYEQYF. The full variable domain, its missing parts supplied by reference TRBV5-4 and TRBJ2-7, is ETGVTQSPTHLIKTRGQQVTLRCSSQSGHNTVSWYQQALGQGPQFIFQYYREEENGRGNFPPRFSGLQFPNYSSELNVNALELDDSALYLCASSSEPGPYYEQYFGPGTRLTVT.